The 19 T cell receptor beta chains below were found in one sample sequenced in a study of long-term antiretroviral therapy in people with HIV. Assay version v3.0 of immunoSEQ was used, and it was run at survey level. The table came from immunoSEQ multiplex PCR; TCRdb's copy has only in-frame clones and leaves some out. Here the sample spans around 25,000 clones, 95% being singletons. Sequenced here: unsorted PBMCs, sampled around 4.7 years after starting antiretroviral therapy. Every receptor here comes from a woman aged 50 to 60 with HIV.

The chain has TRBV20-1 and TRBJ2-7, with TRBD2 as a possible D gene (6 bases). Germline assignment: CDR1 DFQATT and CDR2 SNEGSKA (reference sequence). The CDR3 consists of 11 residues. V lost 5 bases, J lost 7 bases, and 12 bases lay in between. The CDR3 DNA reads as TGCAGTGCTGTGAGGGACTCGGAGCAGTACTTC. The encoded protein is CSAVRDSEQYF.

This clone was seen once. The chain carries TRBV6-5 and TRBJ1-2; TRBD1 matches at 10 bases. J gave up 5 bases and V 4 bases, and 4 bases lay outside the gene matches. Looked up from germline, CDR1 is MNHEY and CDR2 is SVGAGI. There are 14 residues in the CDR3. For the CDR3, the DNA is TGTGCCAGCAGTTCCCCGGGACAGGGGTATGGCTACACCTTC. Encoded protein: CASSSPGQGYGYTF.

This chain joins TRBV6-6 and TRBJ1-1; 8 bases are a match to TRBD1. Trimming cost V 5 bases and J 13 bases; bases outside gene matches: 6. CDR3 size: 11 residues. CDR1 is MNHNY and CDR2 is SVGAGI in the germline V gene (reference sequence). The CDR3 region has the DNA TGTGCCAGCAGTAACGGACAGGGAATTTTCTTT. It specifies CASSNGQGIFF.

This chain links TRBV5-1 with TRBJ2-2, with TRBD2 identical over 8 bases. The V gene's germline CDR1 is SGHRS and CDR2 YFSETQ. This CDR3 region has 16 residues. V trimming: 3 bases; J trimming: 6 bases; junction bases outside the gene matches: 10. CDR3: CASSSGGADHPGELFF. DNA of the CDR3: TGCGCCAGCAGCTCGGGAGGGGCTGATCATCCCGGGGAGCTGTTTTTT.

This sequence joins TRBV6-1 and TRBJ2-7; D might be TRBD2 (6 bases). This CDR3 has 15 residues. The germline CDR1 and CDR2 sequences are MNHNS and SASEGT. V dropped 6 bases and J dropped 2 bases, with 17 bases sitting between them. The CDR3 DNA is TGTGCCAGCAGACCCGCAGGGCGGGACCCCTACGAGCAGTACTTC. Protein: CASRPAGRDPYEQYF.

The genes are TRBV6-6 and TRBJ1-5; weak D call: TRBD1 (6 bases). The CDR3 is made up of 14 amino acids. Germline CDR1 is MNHNY and CDR2 is SVGAGI (reference sequence). V dropped 2 bases and J dropped 4 bases, with 9 bases sitting between them. The chain's CDR3 is CASSYGRGNQPQHF. For the CDR3, the DNA is TGTGCCAGCAGTTACGGCAGGGGTAATCAGCCCCAGCATTTT.

This chain joins TRBV2 and TRBJ2-2; no clear D gene. The germline gives CDR1 SNHLY, CDR2 FYNNEI. The CDR3 consists of 14 residues. Trimming pared 6 bases from V and 3 bases from J, leaving 11 bases between. CDR3 in DNA: TGTGCCAGCAGAGGTTTACTTGACACCGGGGAGCTGTTTTTT. It yields the protein CASRGLLDTGELFF.

The J gene is TRBJ1-2, the V gene TRBV6-5; 7 nucleotides match TRBD1. Unmatched junction bases numbered 5, after V lost 4 bases and J lost 6 bases. The CDR3 extends over 13 amino acids. The germline CDR1 and CDR2 sequences are MNHEY and SVGAGI. Here the CDR3 reads CASSWGRGNGYTF. Here the CDR3 DNA reads TGTGCCAGCAGTTGGGGCAGGGGGAATGGCTACACCTTC.

This clone has a single count. The chain combines TRBV7-9 with TRBJ2-7; a possible D gene is TRBD2 (5 bases). Per the germline V gene, CDR1 is SEHNR and CDR2 is FQNEAQ (reference sequence). The V and J ends lost 3 bases and 4 bases respectively, with 13 bases between them. This CDR3 region has 14 residues. CDR3 loop: CASSFGDGQYEQYF. CDR3 DNA sequence: TGTGCCAGCAGCTTCGGGGATGGTCAGTACGAGCAGTACTTC.

The gene calls are TRBV28 and TRBJ2-1; no clear D. The CDR3 extends over 15 amino acids. V shed 5 bases and J shed 3 bases, with 14 bases lying between them. Germline V lookup: CDR1 MDHEN, CDR2 SYDVKM. This CDR3 is CASSNGQTLYNEQFF. CDR3 nucleotides: TGTGCCAGCAGTAACGGGCAGACCCTCTACAATGAGCAGTTCTTC.

With regard to this clone: The sample has other DNA sequences that encode this CDR3 too. The chain employs TRBV30 and TRBJ2-7; 7 bases align to TRBD2. Germline V lookup: CDR1 GTSNPN, CDR2 SVGIG (reference sequence). The CDR3 loop spans 14 amino acids. V shed 0 bases and J 1 base; nucleotides not matched to a gene: 3. The CDR3 DNA sequence: TGTGCCTGGAGTGTCGGCGGGAGTTCCTACGAGCAGTACTTC. Protein product: CAWSVGGSSYEQYF.

The V gene is TRBV4-2, the J gene TRBJ2-3; 7 positions match TRBD1. J gave up 7 bases and V 0 bases, and 16 bases lay outside the gene matches. CDR3 length equals 18 residues. Germline CDR1 LGHNA, CDR2 YNFKEQ. This CDR3 is CASSQDPGTGVRVYTQYF. The CDR3 DNA follows: TGTGCCAGCAGCCAAGATCCTGGAACAGGGGTTCGAGTATATACGCAGTATTTT.

V usage is TRBV5-1 and J usage is TRBJ2-3; 12 positions match TRBD2. The CDR3 runs to 16 residues. CDR1 and CDR2 (germline): SGHRS, YFSETQ. V shed 0 bases, J shed 2 bases, and the junction held 1 base outside the gene matches. The CDR3 nucleotides are TGCGCCAGCAGCTTGGGACTAGCGGGAGTCACAGATACGCAGTATTTT. Translating it yields CASSLGLAGVTDTQYF. Combining the CDR3 with reference TRBV5-1 and TRBJ2-3 gives the whole variable domain KAGVTQTPRYLIKTRGQQVTLSCSPISGHRSVSWYQQTPGQGLQFLFEYFSETQRNKGNFPGRFSGRQFSNSRSEMNVSTLELGDSALYLCASSLGLAGVTDTQYFGPGTRLTVL.

This clone was seen a single time. This sequence joins TRBV10-3 and TRBJ2-5; D gene uncertain. The DNA end lines up better with TRBJ2-7; the J call may be wrong. This CDR3 comprises 11 residues. Germline V gene lookup returns CDR1 ENHRY and CDR2 SYGVKD. The CDR3 sequence is CAISEGYEQYF. The DNA for the CDR3 is TGTGCCATCAGTGAGGGATACGAGCAGTACTTC.

The count of this clone is one. J is TRBJ2-7 and V is TRBV30; the D gene is possibly TRBD2 (6 bases). Germline values: CDR1 GTSNPN, CDR2 SVGIG (reference sequence). The CDR3 loop spans 12 amino acids. Trimming cost V 3 bases and J 5 bases, with 11 bases left between them. For the CDR3, the DNA is TGTGCCTGGAGCACCGGAGGGGACGAGCAGTACTTC. The encoded protein is CAWSTGGDEQYF.

This clone has only one observation. The chain combines TRBV9 with TRBJ2-1; D unclear. Germline-derived CDR1 and CDR2 are SGDLS and YYNGEE. V was shortened by 0 bases and J by 6 bases, with 10 bases between the two germline ends. The CDR3 loop spans 14 amino acids. For the CDR3, the DNA is TGTGCCAGCAGCGTAGGTGGCGAGCCCAATGAGCAGTTCTTC. It specifies CASSVGGEPNEQFF.

The chain joins TRBV2 to TRBJ2-7; D is ambiguous. The CDR3 runs 15 residues. CDR1 SNHLY and CDR2 FYNNEI come from the germline V gene. V lost 3 bases and J 3 bases, leaving 15 bases between the germline ends. The CDR3 loop reads CASSDEELDGYEQYF. Here the CDR3 DNA reads TGTGCCAGCAGTGACGAAGAATTGGACGGCTACGAGCAGTACTTC.

The chain combines TRBV10-3 with TRBJ2-7; D remains ambiguous. Germline-derived CDR1 and CDR2 are ENHRY and SYGVKD. This CDR3 has 15 amino acids. V shed 2 bases and J shed 3 bases, with 14 bases lying between them. The CDR3, as DNA: TGTGCCATCAGTGAGGGACCGCTCGGCAACTACGAGCAGTACTTC. Translation: CAISEGPLGNYEQYF.

The rearrangement links TRBV2 to TRBJ1-1; D is possibly TRBD1 (5 bases). V was trimmed by 10 bases and J by 1 base, leaving 13 bases between them. CDR3 length: 13 amino acids. Germline CDR1 is SNHLY and CDR2 is FYNNEI. CDR3 region: CATRASQNTEAFF. The DNA of the CDR3 is TGTGCCACCAGGGCCTCTCAGAACACTGAAGCTTTCTTT.